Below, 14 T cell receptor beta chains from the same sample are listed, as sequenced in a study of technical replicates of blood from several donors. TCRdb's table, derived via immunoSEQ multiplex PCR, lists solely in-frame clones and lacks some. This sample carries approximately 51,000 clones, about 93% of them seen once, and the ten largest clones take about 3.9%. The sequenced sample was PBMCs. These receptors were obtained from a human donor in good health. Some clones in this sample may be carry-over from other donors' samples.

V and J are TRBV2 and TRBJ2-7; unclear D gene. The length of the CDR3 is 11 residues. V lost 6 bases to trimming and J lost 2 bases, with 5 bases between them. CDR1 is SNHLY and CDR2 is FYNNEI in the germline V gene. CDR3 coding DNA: TGTGCCAGCAGCCAGGCCTACGAGCAGTACTTC. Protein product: CASSQAYEQYF.

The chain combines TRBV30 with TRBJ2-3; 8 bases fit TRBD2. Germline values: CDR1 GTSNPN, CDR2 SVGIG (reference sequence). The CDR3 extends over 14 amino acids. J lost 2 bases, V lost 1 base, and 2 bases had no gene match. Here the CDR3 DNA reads TGTGCCTGGAGTGATGGACTAGCCACAGATACGCAGTATTTT. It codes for CAWSDGLATDTQYF.

Here the CDR3 reads CASNPAVTSYNEQFF. CDR3 nucleotide sequence: TGTGCCAGCAATCCCGCGGTAACCTCCTACAATGAGCAGTTCTTC. J is TRBJ2-1 and V is TRBV2; no clear D gene. The V end was cut by 7 bases, the J end by 0 bases, with 13 bases between. Germline values: CDR1 SNHLY, CDR2 FYNNEI. This CDR3 has 15 residues.

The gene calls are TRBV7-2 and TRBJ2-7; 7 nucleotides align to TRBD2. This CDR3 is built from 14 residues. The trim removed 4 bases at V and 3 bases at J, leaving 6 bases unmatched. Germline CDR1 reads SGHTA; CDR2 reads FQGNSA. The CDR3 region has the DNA TGTGCCAGCAGCTCTAATGTAGCGGGCTACGAGCAGTACTTC. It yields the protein CASSSNVAGYEQYF.

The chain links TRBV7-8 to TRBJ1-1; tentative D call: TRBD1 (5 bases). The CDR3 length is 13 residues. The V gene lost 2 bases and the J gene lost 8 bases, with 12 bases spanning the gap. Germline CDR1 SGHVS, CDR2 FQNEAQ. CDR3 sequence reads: CASSLIFQGEAFF. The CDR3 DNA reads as TGTGCCAGCAGCTTAATCTTTCAGGGCGAAGCTTTCTTT.

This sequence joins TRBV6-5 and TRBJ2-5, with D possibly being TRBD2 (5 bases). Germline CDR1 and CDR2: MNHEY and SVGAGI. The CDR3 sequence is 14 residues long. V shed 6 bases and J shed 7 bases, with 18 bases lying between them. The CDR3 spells CASRPGIEFGTQYF. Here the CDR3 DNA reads TGTGCCAGCAGACCCGGGATAGAGTTTGGGACCCAGTACTTC.

The CDR3 coding sequence is TGTGCCAGCAGCTTTAGTGGTGATGGCACAGATACGCAGTATTTT. It codes for CASSFSGDGTDTQYF. The gene calls are TRBV7-9 and TRBJ2-3; D not resolved. The CDR3 has 15 residues. Per the germline V gene, CDR1 is SEHNR and CDR2 is FQNEAQ (reference sequence). Trimming took 3 bases from V and 1 from J, leaving 11 bases between them.

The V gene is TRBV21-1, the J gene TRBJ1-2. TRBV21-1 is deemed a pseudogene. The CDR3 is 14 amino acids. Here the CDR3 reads CASSNLSGNHGYTF. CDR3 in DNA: TGTGCCAGCAGCAATCTCTCGGGGAACCATGGCTACACCTTC.

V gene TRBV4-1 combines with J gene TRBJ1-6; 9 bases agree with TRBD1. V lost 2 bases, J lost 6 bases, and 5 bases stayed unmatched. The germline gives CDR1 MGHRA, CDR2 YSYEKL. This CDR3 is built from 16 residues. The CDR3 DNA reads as TGCGCCAGCAGCCAAACAGGACAGGGGTCTAATTCACCCCTCCACTTT. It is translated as CASSQTGQGSNSPLHF.

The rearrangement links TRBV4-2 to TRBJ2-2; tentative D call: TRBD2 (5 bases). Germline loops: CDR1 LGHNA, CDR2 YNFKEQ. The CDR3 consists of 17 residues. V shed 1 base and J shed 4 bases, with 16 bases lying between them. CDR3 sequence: CASSQVRHGVGTGELFF. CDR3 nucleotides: TGTGCCAGCAGCCAAGTTAGGCACGGGGTCGGCACCGGGGAGCTGTTTTTT.

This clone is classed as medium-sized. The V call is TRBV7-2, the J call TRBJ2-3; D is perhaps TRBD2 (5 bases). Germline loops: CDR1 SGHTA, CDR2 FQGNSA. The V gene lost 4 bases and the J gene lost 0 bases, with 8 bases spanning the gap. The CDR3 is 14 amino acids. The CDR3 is CASSSGGSTDTQYF. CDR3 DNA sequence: TGTGCCAGCAGCTCCGGCGGGAGCACAGATACGCAGTATTTT.

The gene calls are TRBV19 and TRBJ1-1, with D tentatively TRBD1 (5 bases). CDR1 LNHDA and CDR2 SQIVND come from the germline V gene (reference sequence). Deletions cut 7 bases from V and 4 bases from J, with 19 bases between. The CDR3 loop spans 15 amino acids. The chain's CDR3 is CASTALGGRVTEAFF. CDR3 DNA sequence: TGTGCCAGTACTGCGTTGGGGGGTCGTGTCACTGAAGCTTTCTTT.

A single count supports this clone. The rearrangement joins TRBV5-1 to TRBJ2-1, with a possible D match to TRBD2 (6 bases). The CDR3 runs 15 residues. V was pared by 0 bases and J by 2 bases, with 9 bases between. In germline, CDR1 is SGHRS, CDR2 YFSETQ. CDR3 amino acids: CASSLGTSTYNEQFF. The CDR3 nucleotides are TGCGCCAGCAGCTTGGGTACTAGCACCTACAATGAGCAGTTCTTC.

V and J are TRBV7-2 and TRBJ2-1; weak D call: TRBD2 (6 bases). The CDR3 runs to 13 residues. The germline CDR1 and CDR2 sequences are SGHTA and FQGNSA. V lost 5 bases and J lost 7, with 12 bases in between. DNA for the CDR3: TGTGCCAGCAGCACGGGGGTCCGAAATGAGCAGTTCTTC. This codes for CASSTGVRNEQFF.